Listed below are T cell receptor beta chains from one sample, sequenced in a study of metastatic and nonmetastatic thyroid tumors. From the PCR reads, TCRdb re-called clones with MiXCR. The sample yields around 8,100 clones, roughly 24% seen once. Sample: tumor tissue. These receptors all come from a female donor with papillary thyroid cancer or a benign thyroid nodule (not recorded which). Some clones in this sample may be carry-over from other donors' samples. Both conserved end residues are part of each CDR3. The D gene is left open where the match is weak. Not every row has a clone size; where given, it reads once, few, many or a size class.

>TRBJ2-7|TRBV4-1|-|-
CASSQDRLHTYEQYF
TGCGCCAGCAGCCAAGACAGACTACACACCTACGAGCAGTACTTC
>TRBJ2-1|TRBV27|few|-
CASSSLRGGIYNEQFF
TGTGCCAGCAGTTCGTTAAGGGGCGGGATCTACAATGAGCAGTTCTTC
>TRBJ2-7|TRBV7-2|few|TRBD1
CASSPGQGEQYF
TGTGCCAGCAGCCCAGGACAGGGAGAGCAGTACTTC
>TRBJ2-7|TRBV11-2|medium-sized|TRBD1
CASSQGQILFQQYF
TGTGCCAGCAGCCAGGGACAGATACTTTTTCAGCAGTACTTC
>TRBJ2-7|TRBV19|medium-sized|TRBD2
CASSPPGLGVYEQYF
TGTGCCAGTAGTCCTCCAGGACTAGGAGTCTACGAGCAGTACTTC
>TRBJ1-2|TRBV11-1|many|TRBD1
CASSPPTGLFNYGYTF
TGTGCCAGCAGCCCTCCGACAGGGCTATTTAACTATGGCTACACCTTC
>TRBJ2-1|TRBV11-2|-|-
CASSPGVGGSSYNEQFF
TGTGCCAGCAGCCCTGGGGTTGGGGGGAGCTCCTACAATGAGCAGTTCTTC
>TRBJ2-7|TRBV5-6|-|-
CASSLSAGGKGEQYF
TGTGCCAGCAGCTTGTCAGCGGGTGGTAAAGGCGAGCAGTACTTC
>TRBJ1-1|TRBV19|medium-sized|-
CASSIITRENTEAFF
TGTGCCAGTAGTATTATCACCAGGGAGAACACTGAAGCTTTCTTT
>TRBJ1-5|TRBV28|-|TRBD1
CASSFLDRAGQPQHF
TGTGCCAGCAGTTTCCTGGACAGGGCAGGTCAGCCCCAGCATTTT
>TRBJ1-1|TRBV2|few|-
CATQDGLMNTEAFF
TGTGCCACCCAGGACGGTCTCATGAACACTGAAGCTTTCTTT
>TRBJ1-5|TRBV2|many|TRBD1
CASKDRGGQPQHF
TGTGCCAGCAAAGACAGGGGAGGTCAGCCCCAGCATTTT
>TRBJ2-2|TRBV19|many|-
CASSRGFGELFF
TGTGCCAGTAGTAGGGGCTTCGGGGAGCTGTTTTTT
>TRBJ2-5|TRBV6-1|-|TRBD1
CASSESEGGKKTQYF
TGTGCCAGCAGTGAATCCGAAGGGGGCAAGAAAACCCAGTACTTC
>TRBJ1-3|TRBV5-1|few|-
CASSLGGPGTGNTIYF
TGCGCCAGCAGCTTGGGCGGTCCTGGGACAGGAAACACCATATATTTT
>TRBJ2-7|TRBV2|few|-
CASRTQAYEQYF
TGTGCCAGCAGGACACAAGCCTACGAGCAGTACTTC
>TRBJ2-2|TRBV6-1|medium-sized|TRBD2
CASRIPGGRNAGELFF
TGTGCCAGCAGAATCCCGGGGGGGAGGAACGCCGGGGAGCTGTTTTTT
>TRBJ2-5|TRBV27|few|-
CASSLGSRAGETQYF
TGTGCCAGCAGTTTAGGGAGCCGGGCTGGAGAGACCCAGTACTTC
>TRBJ1-6|TRBV25-1|many|-
CASSDLRAGTNSPLHF
TGTGCCAGCAGTGATCTCCGGGCAGGGACGAATTCACCCCTCCACTTT
>TRBJ2-3|TRBV11-2|-|TRBD2
CASSKGLAVSTDTQYF
TGTGCCAGCAGCAAGGGACTAGCAGTAAGCACAGATACGCAGTATTTT
>TRBJ2-6|TRBV6-1|medium-sized|-
CASRAGWSGANVLTF
TGTGCCAGCAGGGCAGGGTGGTCTGGGGCCAACGTCCTGACTTTC
>TRBJ2-2|TRBV20-1|many|TRBD1
CSANHRGNTGELFF
TGCAGTGCTAACCACAGGGGGAACACCGGGGAGCTGTTTTTT
>TRBJ2-2|TRBV9|many|TRBD2
CASSPGGATGELFF
TGTGCCAGCAGCCCCGGGGGGGCCACCGGGGAGCTGTTTTTT
>TRBJ2-3|TRBV5-6|many|-
CASSFYTGDTQYF
TGTGCCAGCAGCTTTTATACGGGAGATACGCAGTATTTT
>TRBJ2-1|TRBV15|medium-sized|-
CATSGPGHNNEQFF
TGTGCCACCAGCGGTCCGGGACATAACAATGAGCAGTTCTTC
>TRBJ1-1|TRBV10-2|many|TRBD1
CASLQGAGSTEAFF
TGCGCCAGCCTTCAGGGGGCCGGGTCCACTGAAGCTTTCTTT
>TRBJ1-1|TRBV6-1|medium-sized|-
CASRGTGRLHTEAFF
TGTGCCAGCAGAGGAACAGGGAGGTTACACACTGAAGCTTTCTTT
>TRBJ1-2|TRBV19|many|-
CASSPPLRGDYGYTF
TGTGCCAGTAGTCCGCCGTTAAGGGGGGACTATGGCTACACCTTC
>TRBJ2-1|TRBV5-1|-|TRBD2
CASSKEGTSGGLNEQFF
TGCGCCAGCAGCAAAGAAGGGACTAGCGGGGGGTTGAATGAGCAGTTCTTC
>TRBJ2-1|TRBV28|medium-sized|TRBD2
CASTLGAGGFGEQFF
TGTGCCAGCACCTTGGGAGCGGGGGGATTCGGTGAGCAGTTCTTC
>TRBJ2-3|TRBV7-2|many|-
CASSQEPGLSTDTQYF
TGTGCCAGCAGCCAAGAGCCGGGGTTAAGCACAGATACGCAGTATTTT
>TRBJ1-4|TRBV10-3|many|-
CAISESRDNEKLFF
TGTGCCATCAGTGAGTCTAGGGACAATGAAAAACTGTTTTTT
>TRBJ1-1|TRBV28|few|-
CASTAWRISTEAFF
TGTGCCAGCACGGCATGGAGGATCTCCACTGAAGCTTTCTTT
>TRBJ2-5|TRBV7-9|medium-sized|-
CASSPPTSRETQYF
TGTGCCAGCAGCCCCCCAACTAGCAGAGAGACCCAGTACTTC
>TRBJ1-1|TRBV13|many|-
CASSPSGGLGAGTEAFF
TGTGCCAGCAGCCCTTCAGGTGGGTTGGGGGCCGGCACTGAAGCTTTCTTT
>TRBJ2-5|TRBV10-3|medium-sized|-
CAISGRDQETQYF
TGTGCCATCAGTGGCCGGGATCAAGAGACCCAGTACTTC
>TRBJ1-2|TRBV9|-|TRBD1
CASSVDPSGTGYGYTF
TGTGCCAGCAGCGTAGATCCGTCCGGGACAGGATATGGCTACACCTTC